A single sample gave rise to the 19 T cell receptor beta chains below, sequenced in a study of shared clonotypes between healthy human individuals. TCRdb keeps only in-frame clones here, not all; method: immunoSEQ multiplex PCR. The sample yields over 400,000 clones, roughly 95% seen once. Sequences were obtained from naive CD4+ T cells sorted from blood. Subset specified: CD45RA+ positively selected. Source of these receptors: a woman aged 30 to 39 in good health.

The V and J genes are TRBV7-9 and TRBJ2-1; D possibly matches TRBD1 or TRBD2 (6 bases each). Trimming stripped 4 bases from V and 5 bases from J, with 15 bases between. The CDR3 is 15 amino acids. Germline loops: CDR1 SEHNR, CDR2 FQNEAQ (reference sequence). The CDR3 sequence is CASSSIPGANNEQFF. The DNA for the CDR3 is TGTGCCAGCAGCTCCATACCGGGGGCGAACAATGAGCAGTTCTTC.

The chain links TRBV11-1 to TRBJ1-3; maybe TRBD1 (5 bases). CDR1 is SGHAT and CDR2 is FQDESV in the germline V gene (reference sequence). V lost 5 bases and J 0 bases, leaving 11 bases between the germline ends. The CDR3 is 15 amino acids. The CDR3 reads CASSHGGDSGNTIYF. The CDR3 DNA reads as TGTGCCAGCAGCCACGGAGGGGACTCTGGAAACACCATATATTTT. The full variable domain, completed using reference TRBV11-1 and TRBJ1-3, is EAEVAQSPRYKITEKSQAVAFWCDPISGHATLYWYRQILGQGPELLVQFQDESVVDDSQLPKDRFSAERLKGVDSTLKIQPAELGDSAMYLCASSHGGDSGNTIYFGEGSWLTVV.

This rearrangement joins TRBV19 to TRBJ2-3; 9 bases align to TRBD2. J lost 4 bases, V lost 3 bases, and 11 bases had no gene match. The CDR3 has 17 residues. The germline CDR1 and CDR2 sequences are LNHDA and SQIVND (reference sequence). CDR3 DNA sequence: TGTGCCAGTAGTATCAGAAAGAGCGGGAGGTCCCCAGATACGCAGTATTTT. The encoded protein is CASSIRKSGRSPDTQYF.

As for this clone: Other DNA sequences in this sample translate to the same CDR3. The genes are TRBV7-8 and TRBJ2-7; D is possibly TRBD1 (6 bases). From germline, CDR1 is SGHVS and CDR2 FQNEAQ. Trimming shortened V by 1 base and J by 1 base, and 8 bases separated the two germline ends. The CDR3 consists of 14 residues. CDR3 region: CASSLVRGSYEQYF. The DNA for the CDR3 is TGTGCCAGCAGCTTAGTTAGGGGGTCCTACGAGCAGTACTTC.

V is TRBV7-7 and J is TRBJ2-1, with D unresolved. There are 13 residues in the CDR3. Trimming took off 5 bases at V and 4 bases at J, with 9 bases between the two ends. Germline-derived CDR1 and CDR2 are SSHAT and FNYEAQ (reference sequence). CDR3 in amino acids: CASSQDGYNEQFF. The DNA of the CDR3 is TGTGCCAGCAGCCAGGACGGGTACAATGAGCAGTTCTTC.

The chain joins TRBV9 to TRBJ2-7; 7 bases are shared with TRBD2. CDR3 length: 15 amino acids. Germline V gene lookup returns CDR1 SGDLS and CDR2 YYNGEE. The junction had 11 bases not matched to a gene; V was cut back by 4 bases and J by 4 bases. The CDR3: CASSTLGDGGYEQYF. The CDR3 bases are TGTGCCAGCAGCACATTGGGGGACGGGGGGTACGAGCAGTACTTC.

V usage is TRBV19 and J usage is TRBJ2-3; TRBD1 might be the D (5 bases). Trimming cost V 9 bases and J 3 bases, with 13 bases left between them. The CDR3 covers 13 residues. In germline, CDR1 is LNHDA, CDR2 SQIVND (reference sequence). CDR3 loop: CASQQDLTDTQYF. The DNA of the CDR3 is TGTGCCAGCCAACAGGACCTAACAGATACGCAGTATTTT.

DNA of the CDR3: TGTGCCAGCAACGTGCGGTCCGGGGGCCACAAAAACTCTGGGGCCAACGTCCTGACTTTC. Amino acid sequence: CASNVRSGGHKNSGANVLTF. The rearrangement joins TRBV2 to TRBJ2-6, with D possibly being TRBD1 or TRBD2 (6 bases each). Trimming left V 7 bases short and J 0 bases short, with 25 bases between. The CDR3 runs to 20 residues. The V gene's germline CDR1 is SNHLY and CDR2 FYNNEI.

This clone was seen a single time. J is TRBJ2-2 and V is TRBV19; 7 nucleotides agree with TRBD1. The CDR3 contains 17 residues. V dropped 4 bases and J dropped 0; count of bases not matched to a gene: 8. CDR1 and CDR2 from the germline V gene are LNHDA and SQIVND (reference sequence). CDR3 in amino acids: CASSKKQGFTNTGELFF. Written as DNA, the CDR3 is TGTGCCAGTAGTAAGAAACAGGGGTTTACGAACACCGGGGAGCTGTTTTTT.

The chain is built from TRBV29-1 and TRBJ2-1; D is possibly TRBD1 (6 bases). Germline lookup yields CDR1 SQVTM and CDR2 ANQGSEA. This CDR3 is built from 11 residues. Trimming took 6 bases from V and 8 from J, leaving 11 bases between them. This CDR3 is CSVTGFDEQFF. CDR3 nucleotide sequence: TGCAGCGTCACAGGGTTCGATGAGCAGTTCTTC.

As for this clone: Other DNA variants within this sample encode the same CDR3. This chain joins TRBV5-1 and TRBJ2-1; perhaps TRBD1 as D (5 bases). V lost 0 bases to trimming and J lost 9 bases, with 10 bases between them. The CDR3 totals 13 residues. The germline gives CDR1 SGHRS, CDR2 YFSETQ. CDR3 protein: CASSLGQGGEQFF. CDR3 nucleotides: TGCGCCAGCAGCTTGGGCCAGGGCGGTGAGCAGTTCTTC.

This chain joins TRBV10-3 and TRBJ2-6; D gene unclear. This CDR3 comprises 15 residues. The V and J ends lost 3 bases and 1 base respectively, with 7 bases between them. From germline, CDR1 is ENHRY and CDR2 SYGVKD. The CDR3 DNA sequence: TGTGCCATCAGTGATTCTCCGTCTGGGGCCAACGTCCTGACTTTC. Its translation is CAISDSPSGANVLTF.

The gene calls are TRBV4-2 and TRBJ2-5; D may match TRBD1 or TRBD2 (5 bases each). The CDR3 is 13 amino acids. Germline V gene lookup returns CDR1 LGHNA and CDR2 YNFKEQ. Trimming shortened V by 4 bases and J by 5 bases, and 11 bases separated the two germline ends. The CDR3 coding sequence is TGTGCCAGCAGCCCGGGACCCCCGGAGACCCAGTACTTC. Protein product: CASSPGPPETQYF.

This clone was observed a single time. The chain has TRBV7-9 and TRBJ1-1; TRBD1 might be the D (6 bases). This CDR3 has 17 amino acids. Trimming cost V 5 bases and J 1 base, with 20 bases left between them. The germline gives CDR1 SEHNR, CDR2 FQNEAQ (reference sequence). The CDR3 DNA follows: TGTGCCAGCAGCCTCCTACCTGATACAGGGAGGAACACTGAAGCTTTCTTT. This sequence encodes CASSLLPDTGRNTEAFF.

The chain recombines TRBV5-1 with TRBJ2-7; weak D call: TRBD1 (6 bases). The length of the CDR3 is 13 residues. CDR1 and CDR2 (germline): SGHRS, YFSETQ. The V end lost 4 bases, the J end lost 0 bases, and 8 bases lay between the germline ends. The CDR3 nucleotides are TGCGCCAGCAGCGGGACAAACTCCTACGAGCAGTACTTC. Residues: CASSGTNSYEQYF.

The chain carries TRBV28 and TRBJ2-1; TRBD2 matches 7 bases. Germline assignment: CDR1 MDHEN and CDR2 SYDVKM. The CDR3 loop spans 16 amino acids. The ends lost 5 bases at V and 4 bases at J; junction bases unmatched: 11. This CDR3 is CASSPPRGRAYNEQFF. The CDR3 region has the DNA TGTGCCAGCAGTCCCCCTCGGGGGAGGGCTTACAATGAGCAGTTCTTC.

This clone was detected only once. The chain joins TRBV28 to TRBJ1-4; D gene ambiguous. V was shortened by 8 bases and J by 2 bases, with 15 bases between the two germline ends. Germline V gives CDR1 MDHEN, CDR2 SYDVKM. This CDR3 spans 15 amino acids. DNA of the CDR3: TGTGCCAGCCTGCCCGGCGGCGGCACTAATGAAAAACTGTTTTTT. It is translated as CASLPGGGTNEKLFF. The full variable domain, completed using reference TRBV28 and TRBJ1-4, is DVKVTQSSRYLVKRTGEKVFLECVQDMDHENMFWYRQDPGLGLRLIYFSYDVKMKEKGDIPEGYSVSREKKERFSLILESASTNQTSMYLCASLPGGGTNEKLFFGSGTQLSVL.

The chain employs TRBV28 and TRBJ2-5; maybe TRBD1 (6 bases). The germline V and J ends were trimmed by 6 bases and 5 bases, with 7 bases remaining between them. Germline V gene data show CDR1 as MDHEN and CDR2 as SYDVKM. The CDR3 loop spans 11 amino acids. The CDR3 DNA follows: TGTGCCAGCAGAAGGGGGGAGACCCAGTACTTC. As protein: CASRRGETQYF.

CDR3 protein: CASNSGGIPYYGYTF. As DNA, the CDR3 is TGTGCCAGCAACTCCGGGGGGATACCTTACTATGGCTACACCTTC. The chain employs TRBV28 and TRBJ1-2, with D possibly TRBD1 on 5 matching bases. Germline V gene sequence: CDR1 MDHEN, CDR2 SYDVKM. The V end was cut by 7 bases, the J end by 3 bases, with 18 bases between. The CDR3 extends over 15 amino acids.